This passage covers 21 T cell receptor beta chains from one sample sequenced in a study of T cells after yellow fever vaccination. TCRdb called the 5' RACE reads again in MiXCR, with one record for every CDR3 protein. The sample lists 250,000 to 350,000 distinct CDR3 sequences; 3.5% to 4.5% were seen once. The input for sequencing was PBMCs, taken 15 days after the yellow fever booster vaccination. The receptors stem from a man younger than 35 who received the YFV17D yellow fever vaccine.

The rearrangement uses TRBV10-3 and TRBJ2-2, with TRBD2 matching 7 bases. The junction had 16 bases not matched to a gene; V was cut back by 6 bases and J by 9 bases. The germline CDR1 and CDR2 sequences are ENHRY and SYGVKD. The CDR3 consists of 16 residues. CDR3 residues: CAISEGEGALSWELFF. CDR3 DNA: TGTGCCATCAGCGAAGGGGAGGGTGCATTGAGTTGGGAGCTGTTTTTT.

This clonotype was observed many times. V gene TRBV5-5 combines with J gene TRBJ2-3; D ambiguous. Trimming shortened V by 3 bases and J by 4 bases, and 12 bases separated the two germline ends. Germline CDR1 is SGHKS and CDR2 is YYEKEE (reference sequence). The CDR3 contains 14 residues. The CDR3 DNA reads as TGTGCCAGCAGCTACGGGCATCCCCCAGATACGCAGTATTTT. Amino acids: CASSYGHPPDTQYF.

This chain joins TRBV5-1 and TRBJ2-1, with 8 bases lining up with TRBD2. CDR1 SGHRS and CDR2 YFSETQ come from the germline V gene. This CDR3 has 14 residues. Trimming removed 4 bases from V and 8 bases from J; junction bases left unmatched: 8. DNA of the CDR3: TGCGCCAGCAGCAGACCACTAGCGGAGGATGAGCAGTTCTTC. Protein: CASSRPLAEDEQFF. The variable domain in full, with the rest retrieved from reference TRBV5-1 and TRBJ2-1, is KAGVTQTPRYLIKTRGQQVTLSCSPISGHRSVSWYQQTPGQGLQFLFEYFSETQRNKGNFPGRFSGRQFSNSRSEMNVSTLELGDSALYLCASSRPLAEDEQFFGPGTRLTVL.

This clonotype was recorded a few times. The chain links TRBV12-3 or TRBV12-4 to TRBJ2-3, with D unresolved. The CDR3 runs to 14 residues. V was cut by 5 bases and J by 0 bases, with 9 bases left in between. DNA of the CDR3: TGTGCCAGCAGTCTCACCCATAGCACAGATACGCAGTATTTT. It encodes CASSLTHSTDTQYF.

This clonotype was seen at least ten times. This chain joins TRBV9 and TRBJ2-3; 9 nucleotides line up with TRBD2. The CDR3 contains 16 residues. Losses at the gene ends were 3 bases for V and 1 base for J; bases not matched to a gene: 6. CDR1 and CDR2 from the germline V gene are SGDLS and YYNGEE. The CDR3 region has the DNA TGTGCCAGCAGCGGAAGCGGGGGGCCTCGCACAGATACGCAGTATTTT. Residues: CASSGSGGPRTDTQYF. Full variable domain (remainder filled in from reference TRBV9 and TRBJ2-3): DSGVTQTPKHLITATGQRVTLRCSPRSGDLSVYWYQQSLDQGLQFLIQYYNGEERAKGNILERFSAQQFPDLHSELNLSSLELGDSALYFCASSGSGGPRTDTQYFGPGTRLTVL.

This clonotype was observed a few times. J is TRBJ1-1 and V is TRBV29-1, with D possibly being TRBD1 (5 bases). V lost 4 bases to trimming and J lost 11 bases, with 20 bases between them. The germline CDR1 and CDR2 sequences are SQVTM and ANQGSEA. This CDR3 has 13 residues. CDR3 coding DNA: TGCAGCGTTGTAACGGGACCAACCCTCCCCGCTTTCTTT. This sequence encodes CSVVTGPTLPAFF.

V is TRBV2 and J is TRBJ2-1, with 8 bases lining up with TRBD1. Germline assignment: CDR1 SNHLY and CDR2 FYNNEI. This CDR3 contains 18 residues. V shed 6 bases, J shed 5 bases, and the junction held 18 bases outside the gene matches. The CDR3 region is CASSARGQGAPHNNEQFF. In DNA, the CDR3 is TGTGCCAGCAGCGCGAGGGGGCAGGGGGCACCACATAACAATGAGCAGTTCTTC. Full variable domain (remainder filled in from reference TRBV2 and TRBJ2-1): EPEVTQTPSHQVTQMGQEVILRCVPISNHLYFYWYRQILGQKVEFLVSFYNNEISEKSEIFDDQFSVERPDGSNFTLKIRSTKLEDSAMYFCASSARGQGAPHNNEQFFGPGTRLTVL.

The chain has TRBV5-1 and TRBJ2-5; TRBD1 agrees at 8 bases. Trimming at V came to 4 bases and at J to 2 bases, leaving 4 bases not matched to a gene. The CDR3 runs 14 residues. Germline CDR1 reads SGHRS; CDR2 reads YFSETQ. The CDR3 DNA is TGCGCCAGCAGCGTTGGACAGGGACAAGAGACCCAGTACTTC. It encodes CASSVGQGQETQYF.

V gene TRBV7-9 combines with J gene TRBJ1-3; the D gene is possibly TRBD1 (6 bases). The CDR3 contains 16 residues. Germline V gene sequence: CDR1 SEHNR, CDR2 FQNEAQ (reference sequence). The V gene lost 5 bases and the J gene lost 4 bases, with 18 bases spanning the gap. The CDR3 loop reads CASSELGGGTGNTIYF. The CDR3 DNA reads TGTGCCAGCAGCGAGCTTGGAGGGGGTACGGGAAACACCATATATTTT. The full variable domain, completed using reference TRBV7-9 and TRBJ1-3, is DTGVSQNPRHKITKRGQNVTFRCDPISEHNRLYWYRQTLGQGPEFLTYFQNEAQLEKSRLLSDRFSAERPKGSFSTLEIQRTEQGDSAMYLCASSELGGGTGNTIYFGEGSWLTVV.

This clonotype has just a few counts. This sequence joins TRBV7-2 and TRBJ2-3; D is possibly TRBD1 or TRBD2 (6 bases each). Trimming removed 3 bases at V and 5 bases at J, with 12 bases between. In germline, CDR1 is SGHTA, CDR2 FQGNSA. This CDR3 region has 14 residues. Here the CDR3 reads CASSFYREVDTQYF. The CDR3 DNA follows: TGTGCCAGCAGCTTCTACAGGGAGGTAGATACGCAGTATTTT.

This clonotype came up many times. The gene calls are TRBV12-3 or TRBV12-4 and TRBJ2-7; D is ambiguous. V was cut by 3 bases and J by 1 base, with 7 bases left in between. CDR3 length equals 13 residues. CDR3 nucleotides: TGTGCCAGCAGTTTGGGCAGATCCTACGAGCAGTACTTC. This sequence encodes CASSLGRSYEQYF.

The V and J genes are TRBV5-1 and TRBJ1-5, with D possibly TRBD1 on 5 matching bases. The CDR3 consists of 13 residues. V dropped 4 bases and J dropped 8 bases, with 13 bases sitting between them. The germline gives CDR1 SGHRS, CDR2 YFSETQ. The CDR3 coding sequence is TGCGCCAGCAGCCAGAGGGGACCGGAGCCCCAGCATTTT. Translated: CASSQRGPEPQHF. Complete variable domain (other parts from reference TRBV5-1 and TRBJ1-5): KAGVTQTPRYLIKTRGQQVTLSCSPISGHRSVSWYQQTPGQGLQFLFEYFSETQRNKGNFPGRFSGRQFSNSRSEMNVSTLELGDSALYLCASSQRGPEPQHFGDGTRLSIL.

This clonotype was observed at least ten times. The chain has TRBV12-3 or TRBV12-4 and TRBJ1-1; 12 bases are a match to TRBD1. V trimming: 3 bases; J trimming: 1 base; junction bases outside the gene matches: 18. The CDR3 contains 21 residues. CDR3 DNA sequence: TGTGCCAGCAGTTTTTCGTATGGATATTGGGACAGGGGGCTTGGGAACACTGAAGCTTTCTTT. Translation: CASSFSYGYWDRGLGNTEAFF.

The rearrangement uses TRBV27 and TRBJ1-2; 7 bases line up with TRBD1. The V gene's germline CDR1 is MNHEY and CDR2 SMNVEV (reference sequence). J lost 2 bases, V lost 5 bases, and 8 bases had no gene match. There are 15 residues in the CDR3. In DNA, the CDR3 is TGTGCCAGCAGTCCCCCCCCAGGGGGAAACTATGGCTACACCTTC. Translated, it gives CASSPPPGGNYGYTF.

The V and J genes are TRBV7-2 and TRBJ2-1; 14 nucleotides line up with TRBD2. V shed 5 bases, J shed 8 bases, and the junction held 11 bases outside the gene matches. Germline V lookup: CDR1 SGHTA, CDR2 FQGNSA. This CDR3 has 17 residues. CDR3 residues: CASSPSTSGGVIYEQFF. The CDR3 region has the DNA TGTGCCAGCAGCCCGTCGACTAGCGGGGGGGTTATTTATGAGCAGTTCTTC.

This clonotype was recorded a few times. The chain has TRBV24-1 and TRBJ1-2; a weak D match, TRBD1 (5 bases). Germline-derived CDR1 and CDR2 are KGHDR and SFDVKD. Trimming cost V 10 bases and J 2 bases, with 16 bases left between them. This CDR3 is 14 amino acids long. The CDR3 protein is CATQSGQGNYGYTF. The CDR3 region has the DNA TGTGCCACTCAGTCGGGCCAGGGCAACTATGGCTACACCTTC.

Ten or more counts support this clonotype. The V call is TRBV4-2, the J call TRBJ2-5, with 10 bases identical to TRBD1. V lost 2 bases to trimming and J lost 2 bases; unmatched junction nucleotides: 5. Germline lookup yields CDR1 LGHNA and CDR2 YNFKEQ. This CDR3 spans 16 amino acids. CDR3 region: CASSQPPGQGQETQYF. CDR3 coding DNA: TGTGCCAGCAGCCAACCCCCGGGACAGGGGCAAGAGACCCAGTACTTC.

In its sample, this clonotype was seen many times. This chain uses TRBV15 with TRBJ2-1; D is unresolved. Germline-derived CDR1 and CDR2 are LNHNV and YYDKDF (reference sequence). The CDR3 covers 15 residues. V was trimmed by 4 bases and J by 9 bases, leaving 19 bases between them. The CDR3 here is CATSKKDGRIGEQFF. CDR3 nucleotide sequence: TGTGCCACCAGCAAAAAGGACGGGCGTATTGGTGAGCAGTTCTTC.

The genes are TRBV15 and TRBJ2-5; D gene ambiguous. The CDR3 has 12 residues. Germline V gene lookup returns CDR1 LNHNV and CDR2 YYDKDF (reference sequence). With 1 base removed from V and 4 bases from J, the gap between germline ends came to 4 bases. The DNA of the CDR3 is TGTGCCACCAGCAGAGCGGCAGAGACCCAGTACTTC. It codes for CATSRAAETQYF. The full variable domain, completed using reference TRBV15 and TRBJ2-5, is DAMVIQNPRYQVTQFGKPVTLSCSQTLNHNVMYWYQQKSSQAPKLLFHYYDKDFNNEADTPDNFQSRRPNTSFCFLDIRSPGLGDTAMYLCATSRAAETQYFGPGTRLLVL.

V and J are TRBV5-1 and TRBJ2-1; a possible D gene is TRBD1 (6 bases). The CDR3 consists of 17 residues. Looked up from germline, CDR1 is SGHRS and CDR2 is YFSETQ. Trimming removed 3 bases at V and 8 bases at J, with 24 bases between. CDR3 amino acids: CASSSDRFRAGFDEQFF. The CDR3 coding sequence is TGCGCCAGCAGCTCAGACAGGTTTAGGGCTGGGTTCGATGAGCAGTTCTTC.

In regard to this clonotype: This may arise from a read error, as a much more abundant clone is one base away. This chain links TRBV2 with TRBJ1-1; unclear D gene. This CDR3 region has 15 residues. Germline CDR1 reads SNHLY; CDR2 reads FYNNEI. The chain's CDR3 is CATSEGPSGKTEAFF. CDR3 sequence (DNA): TGTGCCACCAGTGAAGGTCCCTCGGGTAAAACTGAAGCTTTCTTT.